One sample yielded the 14 T cell receptor beta chains listed below, sequenced in a study of blood T cell repertoires in COVID-19. Sequencing was performed with immunoSEQ multiplex PCR; in TCRdb, only in-frame clones are kept and a portion is missing. The sample holds 200,000 to 300,000 clones; around 83% are singletons and the top ten take around 12%. Specimen: peripheral blood. The receptor set was obtained from a woman in her sixties or seventies with active or convalescent COVID-19.

The chain employs TRBV6-5 and TRBJ2-7; the D is unclear. The germline gives CDR1 MNHEY, CDR2 SVGAGI. Trimming stripped 1 base from V and 5 bases from J, with 12 bases between. The CDR3 consists of 14 residues. CDR3 coding DNA: TGTGCCAGCAGTTACTTGCGTCGCGGTAACGAGCAGTACTTC. As protein: CASSYLRRGNEQYF.

The genes are TRBV12-3 or TRBV12-4 and TRBJ1-1, with D possibly being TRBD1 (5 bases). The ends were cut back, 10 bases at V and 1 base at J, with 13 bases in the middle. The CDR3 consists of 13 residues. CDR3 DNA sequence: TGTGCCACCCTGCAGGGTCCGAACACTGAAGCTTTCTTT. It translates to CATLQGPNTEAFF.

To note about this clone: Distinct nucleotide sequences in the sample also encode this CDR3. This rearrangement joins TRBV7-6 to TRBJ1-2; D perhaps matches TRBD1 (6 bases). The germline V gene has CDR1 SGHVS and CDR2 FNYEAQ. The CDR3 length is 13 residues. V lost 4 bases and J lost 4, with 10 bases in between. CDR3 amino acids: CASSSVGGYGYTF. The CDR3 DNA follows: TGTGCCAGCAGCTCGGTAGGGGGCTATGGCTACACCTTC.

This chain connects TRBV21-1 to TRBJ2-7; the table's D gene call, TRBD1, was not cross checked with the DNA. TRBV21-1 corresponds to a pseudogene. This CDR3 comprises 16 residues. In nucleotides, the CDR3 is TGTGCCAGCAGCACTCGGACAGGCGCCCACTCCTACGAGCAGTACTTC. Translation gives CASSTRTGAHSYEQYF.

The genes are TRBV6-2 or TRBV6-3 and TRBJ2-1; D call uncertain. Per the germline V gene, CDR1 is MNHEY and CDR2 is SVGEGT. V lost 3 bases, J lost 15 bases, and 12 bases lay in between. The CDR3 length is 11 residues. The CDR3 sequence: CASSYVGVWFF. The CDR3 DNA is TGTGCCAGCAGTTATGTCGGAGTGTGGTTCTTC.

The rearrangement joins TRBV2 to TRBJ1-4, with TRBD1 matching over 8 bases. This CDR3 is built from 13 residues. With V trimmed by 7 bases and J by 5 bases, 3 bases remained unmatched. CDR1 SNHLY and CDR2 FYNNEI come from the germline V gene. CDR3 in amino acids: CASIGQGNEKLFF. The CDR3 coding sequence is TGTGCCAGCATCGGACAGGGAAATGAAAAACTGTTTTTT. The whole variable domain, remainder taken from reference TRBV2 and TRBJ1-4, is EPEVTQTPSHQVTQMGQEVILRCVPISNHLYFYWYRQILGQKVEFLVSFYNNEISEKSEIFDDQFSVERPDGSNFTLKIRSTKLEDSAMYFCASIGQGNEKLFFGSGTQLSVL.

This chain uses TRBV18 with TRBJ1-2, with 8 bases identical to TRBD1. CDR1 KGHSH and CDR2 LQKENI come from the germline V gene. CDR3 length: 14 residues. With V trimmed by 6 bases and J by 8 bases, 11 bases remained unmatched. The CDR3 DNA reads as TGTGCCAGCTCCCTCGGACAGGGTATTGGGGGCTACACCTTC. Its translation: CASSLGQGIGGYTF.

This clone was seen a handful of times. The chain employs TRBV12-3 or TRBV12-4 and TRBJ2-3; D not certain. Trimming cost V 11 bases and J 2 bases, with 14 bases left between them. This CDR3 contains 13 residues. The CDR3 DNA reads as TGTGCCGACTCTCCAACGCCCACAGATACGCAGTATTTT. Its translation: CADSPTPTDTQYF.

V usage is TRBV11-2 and J usage is TRBJ1-2, with TRBD1 identical over 10 bases. CDR1 and CDR2 (germline): SGHAT, FQNNGV. The J segment lost 7 bases and the V segment lost 5 bases, leaving 16 bases of the junction unmatched. The CDR3 loop spans 17 amino acids. CDR3: CASSPTGTGDYRGGYTF. Written as DNA, the CDR3 is TGTGCCAGCAGCCCCACCGGGACAGGGGATTACCGGGGTGGCTACACCTTC.

The sample holds one count of this clone. The chain links TRBV9 to TRBJ1-2; D is perhaps TRBD1 (6 bases). The CDR3 covers 15 residues. The germline CDR1 and CDR2 sequences are SGDLS and YYNGEE. Trimming cost V 3 bases and J 4 bases, with 16 bases left between them. The CDR3, as DNA: TGTGCCAGCAGCGCCACCGGGACACCCGGCTATGGCTACACCTTC. It codes for CASSATGTPGYGYTF.

For the CDR3, the DNA is TGTGCCAGCAGCTTAGCCGCGGGGGGGCCCGGCAATGAGCAGTTCTTC. Its translation: CASSLAAGGPGNEQFF. The chain employs TRBV7-9 and TRBJ2-1; 9 bases agree with TRBD2. Trimming removed 0 bases from V and 6 bases from J; junction bases left unmatched: 6. This CDR3 region has 16 residues. CDR1 and CDR2 (germline): SEHNR, FQNEAQ (reference sequence).

This clone is a singleton in its sample. The chain has TRBV28 and TRBJ2-3; 8 nucleotides align to TRBD2. Germline assignment: CDR1 MDHEN and CDR2 SYDVKM. V trimming: 1 base; J trimming: 4 bases; junction bases outside the gene matches: 4. This CDR3 has 15 amino acids. CDR3 coding DNA: TGTGCCAGCAGTTTATACACGGGGGGGGCAGATACGCAGTATTTT. Translating gives CASSLYTGGADTQYF. The whole variable domain, filled in from reference TRBV28 and TRBJ2-3, reads DVKVTQSSRYLVKRTGEKVFLECVQDMDHENMFWYRQDPGLGLRLIYFSYDVKMKEKGDIPEGYSVSREKKERFSLILESASTNQTSMYLCASSLYTGGADTQYFGPGTRLTVL.

The V and J genes are TRBV6-5 and TRBJ2-3; 7 bases fit TRBD2. This CDR3 spans 14 amino acids. CDR1 and CDR2 (germline): MNHEY, SVGAGI. V gave up 5 bases and J gave up 1 base; unmatched junction bases: 3. CDR3: CASSLSGGTDTQYF. The DNA for the CDR3 is TGTGCCAGCAGTCTAAGCGGGGGCACAGATACGCAGTATTTT.

The chain is built from TRBV15 and TRBJ2-1, with 11 bases matching TRBD1. V shed 5 bases and J 8 bases; nucleotides not matched to a gene: 8. The CDR3 sequence is 15 residues long. Germline V gene sequence: CDR1 LNHNV, CDR2 YYDKDF (reference sequence). CDR3 region: CATSPRDRGFDEQFF. DNA for the CDR3: TGTGCCACCAGCCCCCGGGACAGGGGGTTCGATGAGCAGTTCTTC.